A selection of T cell receptor beta chains follows, all from one sample in a study of cytomegalovirus exposure and HLA in healthy donors. Only in-frame clones appear in the TCRdb table, and some are missing; sequencing was by immunoSEQ multiplex PCR. The repertoire includes 150,000 to 200,000 clones, about 79% of them detected once, and 0.75% to 0.8% sits in the top ten. What was sequenced was PBMCs. All receptors come from a female donor in good health and CMV-seronegative. Both conserved end residues are part of each CDR3. A D gene is named only where the DNA matches it firmly. Size values are once, few and many counts, or a class for expanded clones, and some rows have none.

j_gene,abundance,v_gene,d_gene,CDR3aa,CDR3nt
TRBJ1-5,-,TRBV6-1,-,CASSEQIFGNQPQHF,TGTGCCAGCAGTGAACAGATCTTTGGCAATCAGCCCCAGCATTTT
TRBJ2-7,-,TRBV9,TRBD2,CASSATSGSPLGLYEQYF,TGTGCCAGCAGCGCGACTAGCGGGAGCCCCCTAGGATTGTATGAGCAGTACTTC
TRBJ1-2,-,TRBV5-1,-,CASSPGDSSYLRYGYTF,TGCGCCAGCAGCCCGGGAGACAGTAGCTATCTCCGCTATGGCTACACCTTC
TRBJ1-4,few,TRBV4-1,-,CASSPGGEEKLFF,TGCGCCAGCAGCCCAGGAGGGGAAGAAAAACTGTTTTTT
TRBJ1-3,-,TRBV6-5,TRBD1,CASSYARQGSGNTIYF,TGTGCCAGCAGTTACGCGCGACAGGGCTCTGGAAACACCATATATTTT
TRBJ2-2,many,TRBV5-1,TRBD1,CASGEHGQGELFF,TGCGCCAGCGGTGAACATGGACAGGGAGAGCTGTTTTTT
TRBJ1-2,-,TRBV11-2,TRBD1,CASSLGQHYGYTF,TGTGCCAGCAGCCTGGGACAGCACTATGGCTACACCTTC
TRBJ1-6,-,TRBV4-3,TRBD1,CASSQFPGQGSSPLHF,TGCGCCAGCAGCCAATTTCCGGGACAGGGGTCCTCACCCCTCCACTTT
TRBJ2-1,few,TRBV9,-,CASSVAASSYNEQFF,TGTGCCAGCAGCGTTGCGGCAAGCTCCTACAATGAGCAGTTCTTC
TRBJ2-2,-,TRBV6-6,-,CASSYHRDATGELFF,TGTGCCAGCAGTTACCACAGGGACGCCACCGGGGAGCTGTTTTTT
TRBJ1-1,once,TRBV28,-,CASTPAGGGTEAFF,TGTGCCAGCACCCCCGCCGGGGGGGGGACTGAAGCTTTCTTT
TRBJ1-5,once,TRBV30,-,CAWSGGHFSNQPQHF,TGTGCCTGGAGTGGGGGACACTTTAGCAATCAGCCCCAGCATTTT
TRBJ2-1,-,TRBV11-2,-,CASSLDLWQNYNEQFF,TGTGCCAGCAGCTTAGATCTCTGGCAGAATTACAATGAGCAGTTCTTC
TRBJ1-3,-,TRBV5-6,-,CASKHNSGNTIYF,TGTGCCAGCAAACACAACTCTGGAAACACCATATATTTT
TRBJ2-7,-,TRBV11-3,TRBD1,CASSLDSGQGYEQYF,TGTGCCAGCAGCTTAGACTCCGGACAGGGCTACGAGCAGTACTTC
TRBJ1-2,-,TRBV6-5,TRBD1,CASSSTTDRELYGYTF,TGTGCCAGCAGTTCCACCACCGACAGGGAGCTTTATGGCTACACCTTC
TRBJ2-7,-,TRBV27,TRBD1,CASSLFYTGVPYEQYF,TGTGCCAGCAGTTTATTCTATACAGGGGTTCCCTACGAGCAGTACTTC
TRBJ1-1,few,TRBV7-3,-,CASSLTAGTEAFF,TGTGCCAGCAGCTTAACGGCGGGCACTGAAGCTTTCTTT
TRBJ2-5,-,TRBV19,TRBD2,CASSARTSGGQETQYF,TGTGCCAGTAGTGCGAGGACTAGCGGGGGTCAAGAGACCCAGTACTTC
TRBJ2-3,-,TRBV29-1,-,CSAPLSTDTQYF,TGCAGCGCCCCCCTTTCTACAGATACGCAGTATTTT
TRBJ1-6,once,TRBV4-1,-,CASSQEVTGSNSPLHF,TGCGCCAGCAGCCAAGAGGTTACAGGGAGTAATTCACCCCTCCACTTT
TRBJ1-4,many,TRBV25-1,-,CASSEGHGDSEKLFF,TGTGCCAGCAGTGAAGGTCATGGTGATAGTGAAAAACTGTTTTTT
TRBJ1-1,-,TRBV4-1,TRBD1,CASSQTTLGQAEAFF,TGCGCCAGCAGCCAAACCACCCTTGGACAGGCTGAAGCTTTCTTT
TRBJ2-1,-,TRBV7-3,TRBD2,CASSRTSGGENEQFF,TGTGCCAGCAGCAGGACTAGCGGGGGAGAGAATGAGCAGTTCTTC
TRBJ1-2,-,TRBV27,-,CASSLRGSGYTF,TGTGCCAGCAGTTTACGGGGTAGTGGCTACACCTTC
TRBJ1-3,-,TRBV7-7,-,CASSFRQKGNTIYF,TGTGCCAGCAGCTTTCGACAGAAGGGAAACACCATATATTTT
TRBJ1-1,-,TRBV7-9,TRBD1,CSSSPRTGKGTEAFF,TGTTCCAGCAGCCCCCGGACAGGAAAAGGCACTGAAGCTTTCTTT
TRBJ2-5,-,TRBV10-3,-,CAISGAGGLETQYF,TGTGCCATCAGTGGGGCAGGGGGGCTAGAGACCCAGTACTTC
TRBJ2-7,-,TRBV28,TRBD1,CASSYPGTGYEQYF,TGTGCCAGCAGTTACCCCGGGACAGGGTACGAGCAGTACTTC
TRBJ1-3,-,TRBV7-9,-,CASSPRGAPSPSGNTIYF,TGTGCCAGCAGCCCCAGGGGAGCCCCTTCCCCCTCTGGAAACACCATATATTTT
TRBJ1-6,-,TRBV7-8,-,CASSLVPDYNSPLHF,TGTGCCAGCAGCTTAGTTCCAGACTATAATTCGCCCCTCCACTTT
TRBJ1-1,once,TRBV27,-,CASSLTPNTEAFF,TGTGCCAGCAGTTTAACACCGAACACTGAAGCTTTCTTT
TRBJ2-1,once,TRBV10-3,TRBD1,CAIRDTGGPYNEQFF,TGTGCCATCAGGGATACAGGGGGGCCCTACAATGAGCAGTTCTTC
TRBJ2-7,-,TRBV6-5,-,CASSYRQGPYEQYF,TGTGCCAGCAGTTACCGGCAGGGTCCCTACGAGCAGTACTTC
TRBJ2-7,-,TRBV7-9,-,CSSSLHYEQYF,TGTTCCAGCAGCTTACACTACGAGCAGTACTTC
TRBJ1-2,few,TRBV5-1,TRBD1,CASSEQGKEGYTF,TGCGCCAGCAGCGAACAGGGGAAAGAAGGCTACACCTTC
TRBJ1-1,-,TRBV15,-,CATSRDYNVGGAFF,TGTGCCACCAGCAGAGATTATAACGTAGGGGGAGCTTTCTTT
TRBJ1-4,-,TRBV4-3,-,CASSQEGRGEKLFF,TGCGCCAGCAGCCAAGAGGGCCGAGGGGAAAAACTGTTTTTT
TRBJ1-1,-,TRBV27,TRBD1,CASSRTLTGLNTEAFF,TGTGCCAGCAGTCGAACCCTGACAGGGTTGAACACTGAAGCTTTCTTT
TRBJ1-5,-,TRBV7-9,TRBD1,CSSSADRAAVGQPQHF,TGTTCCAGCAGCGCGGACAGGGCCGCGGTCGGTCAGCCCCAGCATTTT
TRBJ2-5,-,TRBV7-9,-,CASSSYAAETQYF,TGTGCCAGCAGCTCCTATGCTGCAGAGACCCAGTACTTC
TRBJ1-5,-,TRBV7-3,TRBD1,CASSHGDRRNQPQHF,TGTGCCAGCAGCCATGGGGACAGGAGAAATCAGCCCCAGCATTTT
TRBJ2-7,-,TRBV5-1,TRBD1,CASSVQGVSSYEQYF,TGCGCCAGCAGCGTCCAGGGGGTGAGCTCCTACGAGCAGTACTTC
TRBJ2-7,-,TRBV11-2,TRBD2,CASKLAGAHEQYF,TGTGCCAGCAAACTAGCGGGAGCACACGAGCAGTACTTC
TRBJ1-3,-,TRBV11-2,-,CASSWGQNTIYF,TGTGCCAGCAGCTGGGGGCAGAACACCATATATTTT
TRBJ2-3,-,TRBV28,-,CASSGLWTVVGTDTQYF,TGTGCCAGCAGTGGACTTTGGACAGTAGTGGGCACAGATACGCAGTATTTT
TRBJ2-7,-,TRBV7-6,-,CASSLAPASNYEQYF,TGTGCCAGCAGCTTAGCCCCCGCTAGTAACTACGAGCAGTACTTC
TRBJ2-1,once,TRBV2,TRBD2,CASGASGRAMGDEQFF,TGTGCCAGCGGGGCTAGCGGGAGGGCCATGGGGGATGAGCAGTTCTTC
TRBJ1-1,-,TRBV7-3,-,CASSLMGGQSTEAFF,TGTGCCAGCAGCTTAATGGGGGGGCAGTCGACTGAAGCTTTCTTT
TRBJ2-7,many,TRBV6-5,-,CASSYGPGRGEQYF,TGTGCCAGCAGTTACGGCCCGGGGAGAGGCGAGCAGTACTTC
TRBJ2-7,-,TRBV18,TRBD1,CASSRDSALSYEQYF,TGTGCCAGCTCACGGGACAGCGCCCTCTCCTACGAGCAGTACTTC
TRBJ1-5,-,TRBV10-3,-,CAISESSGSNQPQHF,TGTGCCATCAGTGAGTCCTCTGGCAGCAATCAGCCCCAGCATTTT
TRBJ2-4,few,TRBV7-3,TRBD1,CASSQGTVLAKNIQYF,TGTGCCAGCAGCCAAGGGACAGTCCTAGCCAAAAACATTCAGTACTTC
TRBJ1-1,-,TRBV18,-,CASSPSLNTEAFF,TGTGCCAGCTCACCGAGCCTGAACACTGAAGCTTTCTTT
TRBJ2-7,-,TRBV12-5,-,CASGLLAGGEQYF,TGTGCTAGTGGTTTGTTGGCAGGAGGCGAGCAGTACTTC